The next 16 T cell receptor beta chains were all read from a single sample in a study of blood T cell repertoires in COVID-19. Method: immunoSEQ multiplex PCR; TCRdb's copy keeps in-frame clones and lacks some. This sample has 110,000 or so clones, with 84% found just once. Sequenced input: peripheral blood. The source of these receptors is a woman aged 50 to 65 with acute or convalescent COVID-19.

The chain recombines TRBV9 with TRBJ1-1; 7 bases are shared with TRBD1. V lost 3 bases to trimming and J lost 1 base; unmatched junction nucleotides: 3. There are 14 residues in the CDR3. The germline CDR1 and CDR2 sequences are SGDLS and YYNGEE. CDR3 in amino acids: CASSARTGNTEAFF. CDR3 DNA: TGTGCCAGCAGCGCCCGGACAGGGAACACTGAAGCTTTCTTT.

The chain links TRBV30 to TRBJ1-6; weak D call: TRBD1 (5 bases). This CDR3 region has 16 residues. Trimming cost V 0 bases and J 0 bases, with 9 bases left between them. Germline-derived CDR1 and CDR2 are GTSNPN and SVGIG (reference sequence). CDR3 DNA: TGTGCCTGGAGTGTCGGCGGACACTCCTATAATTCACCCCTCCACTTT. As protein: CAWSVGGHSYNSPLHF.

In its sample, this clone was seen once. The V gene is TRBV19, the J gene TRBJ2-6, with TRBD1 matching over 8 bases. With V trimmed by 7 bases and J by 2 bases, 4 bases remained unmatched. The CDR3 has 15 amino acids. Germline CDR1 reads LNHDA; CDR2 reads SQIVND (reference sequence). The CDR3 DNA reads TGTGCCAGTACCGTCAGGGGGCCTGGGGCCAACGTCCTGACTTTC. Translated: CASTVRGPGANVLTF.

The rearrangement uses TRBV7-9 and TRBJ2-1; possibly TRBD2 for D (5 bases). Germline lookup yields CDR1 SEHNR and CDR2 FQNEAQ (reference sequence). This CDR3 spans 12 amino acids. Trimming left V 2 bases short and J 7 bases short, with 6 bases between. The CDR3 loop reads CASSLRGNEQFF. For the CDR3, the DNA is TGTGCCAGCAGCTTACGGGGTAATGAGCAGTTCTTC.

The chain is built from TRBV5-1 and TRBJ1-2, with TRBD1 identical over 8 bases. Germline values: CDR1 SGHRS, CDR2 YFSETQ. The junction had 6 bases not matched to a gene; V was cut back by 4 bases and J by 1 base. The CDR3 sequence is 15 residues long. In nucleotides, the CDR3 is TGCGCCAGCAGCAGGGGGACAGGAGATAACTATGGCTACACCTTC. This gives the protein CASSRGTGDNYGYTF.

V usage is TRBV19 and J usage is TRBJ2-7, with TRBD1 as a possible D gene (5 bases). Germline values: CDR1 LNHDA, CDR2 SQIVND (reference sequence). V was shortened by 2 bases and J by 3 bases, with 8 bases between the two germline ends. The CDR3 has 13 amino acids. The CDR3 sequence: CASSIPRDYEQYF. The CDR3 coding sequence is TGTGCCAGTAGTATACCCAGGGACTACGAGCAGTACTTC.

The chain recombines TRBV27 with TRBJ2-2, with 10 bases identical to TRBD2. The CDR3 runs to 15 residues. Looked up from germline, CDR1 is MNHEY and CDR2 is SMNVEV (reference sequence). V lost 6 bases to trimming and J lost 6 bases; unmatched junction nucleotides: 7. CDR3 sequence reads: CASRRAGGDSGELFF. The CDR3 bases are TGTGCCAGCAGGAGAGCGGGGGGGGATTCCGGGGAGCTGTTTTTT.

The rearrangement joins TRBV6-5 to TRBJ1-4, with a tentative D call TRBD1 (5 bases). From germline, CDR1 is MNHEY and CDR2 SVGAGI. Between the trimmed V and J ends, which lost 6 bases and 8 bases, there was a span of 13 bases. The CDR3 sequence is 13 residues long. The CDR3 nucleotides are TGTGCCAGCAGCGGGGGGGGAGCAGAAAAACTGTTTTTT. It codes for CASSGGGAEKLFF.

J is TRBJ1-2 and V is TRBV5-4; D is ambiguous. The germline V gene encodes CDR1 SGHNT and CDR2 YYREEE (reference sequence). The CDR3 has 13 amino acids. Deletions cut 5 bases from V and 7 bases from J, with 15 bases between. CDR3 sequence (DNA): TGTGCCAGCAGGGAGGGCGGGTGGAGTGGCTACACCTTC. Amino acids: CASREGGWSGYTF.

The chain links TRBV7-2 to TRBJ2-1; 9 nucleotides agree with TRBD2. Germline CDR1 is SGHTA and CDR2 is FQGNSA. This CDR3 is built from 17 residues. V shed 0 bases, J shed 2 bases, and the junction held 5 bases outside the gene matches. The CDR3 sequence is CASSLAILAGPYNEQFF. The CDR3 bases are TGTGCCAGCAGCTTAGCCATCCTAGCGGGGCCCTACAATGAGCAGTTCTTC.

The V call is TRBV2, the J call TRBJ2-3, with unresolved D. From germline, CDR1 is SNHLY and CDR2 FYNNEI. The CDR3 is 15 amino acids. V lost 2 bases, J lost 4 bases, and 13 bases lay in between. The CDR3 sequence: CASSELGVEADTQYF. Written as DNA, the CDR3 is TGTGCCAGCAGTGAACTAGGCGTCGAGGCAGATACGCAGTATTTT.

The CDR3 coding sequence is TGTGCCAGCAGTGAAAGGGGACAGCGCCATTCTGGAAACACCATATATTTT. This translates into CASSERGQRHSGNTIYF. The chain links TRBV6-1 to TRBJ1-3; 7 nucleotides line up with TRBD1. This CDR3 is 17 amino acids long. From germline, CDR1 is MNHNS and CDR2 SASEGT. The V and J ends lost 2 bases and 1 base, in that order; junction bases with no gene match: 8.

The chain uses TRBV2 and TRBJ1-6; D is unresolved. The CDR3 is 17 amino acids. Germline assignment: CDR1 SNHLY and CDR2 FYNNEI. The germline V and J ends were trimmed by 2 bases and 3 bases, with 14 bases remaining between them. Here the CDR3 reads CASSEIGPEGYNSPLHF. The CDR3 DNA reads TGTGCCAGCAGTGAAATTGGCCCCGAGGGCTATAATTCACCCCTCCACTTT. Looking up the rest from reference TRBV2 and TRBJ1-6 gives the full variable domain: EPEVTQTPSHQVTQMGQEVILRCVPISNHLYFYWYRQILGQKVEFLVSFYNNEISEKSEIFDDQFSVERPDGSNFTLKIRSTKLEDSAMYFCASSEIGPEGYNSPLHFGNGTRLTVT.

About this clone itself: An end of the junction does not agree with germline; a read error may underlie this. The rearrangement links TRBV19 to TRBJ2-2, with TRBD1 matching over 8 bases. CDR3 size: 16 residues. The germline V gene encodes CDR1 LNHDA and CDR2 SQIVND (reference sequence). The CDR3: CASSIRQGANTEELFF. DNA for the CDR3: TGTGCCAGTAGTATTCGGCAGGGGGCGAACACCGAGGAGCTGTTTTTT.

This clone was seen only a few times. The chain links TRBV5-1 to TRBJ1-1; TRBD1 might be the D (5 bases). Germline V gives CDR1 SGHRS, CDR2 YFSETQ. The CDR3 spans 17 residues. V gave up 5 bases and J gave up 4 bases, with 24 bases separating them. CDR3 loop: CASSGGTVLIPSTEAFF. CDR3 in DNA: TGCGCCAGCAGTGGGGGGACCGTCCTTATACCGTCCACTGAAGCTTTCTTT.

The rearrangement uses TRBV19 and TRBJ2-7; TRBD1 matches 9 bases. From germline, CDR1 is LNHDA and CDR2 SQIVND (reference sequence). V trimming: 5 bases; J trimming: 5 bases; junction bases outside the gene matches: 13. The CDR3 has 16 amino acids. CDR3 in DNA: TGTGCCAGTAGTCTTAGAGGGGGGACAGGGAGAGACGAGCAGTACTTC. Its translation is CASSLRGGTGRDEQYF.